This T cell receptor (beta chain) was found in a study of immune evolution from preneoplasia to lung adenocarcinoma. Study-level points and caveats: Clonality was highest in normal lung, lower in later-stage lesions apparently.

The CDR3 spans 13 residues. The ends were cut back, 2 bases at V and 7 bases at J, with 8 bases in the middle. Germline V gene data show CDR1 as KGHSH and CDR2 as LQKENI. TCRdb's copy holds only in-frame clones and misses some; the assay was immunoSEQ multiplex PCR. The sample records tens of thousands of clones, more than 60% being singletons. About this clone itself: Its antigen remains unidentified.

Sequencing input: FFPE invasive lung adenocarcinoma tissue. This receptor was obtained from a person between 55 and 69 years old with lung adenocarcinoma. This rearrangement joins TRBV18 to TRBJ1-4, with D unclear. CDR3: CASSPGGIEKLFF. The DNA for the CDR3 is TGTGCCAGCTCACCAGGTGGAATTGAAAAACTGTTTTTT.